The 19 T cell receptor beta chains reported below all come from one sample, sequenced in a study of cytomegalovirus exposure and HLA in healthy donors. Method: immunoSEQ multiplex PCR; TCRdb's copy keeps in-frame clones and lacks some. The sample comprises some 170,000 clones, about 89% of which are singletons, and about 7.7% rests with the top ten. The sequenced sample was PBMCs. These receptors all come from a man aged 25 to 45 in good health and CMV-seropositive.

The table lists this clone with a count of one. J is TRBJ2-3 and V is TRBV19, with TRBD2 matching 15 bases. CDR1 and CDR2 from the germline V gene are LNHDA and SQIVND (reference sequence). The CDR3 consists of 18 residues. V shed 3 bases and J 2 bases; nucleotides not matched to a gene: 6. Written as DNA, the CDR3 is TGTGCCAGTAGTATCGGACTAGCGGGAGGGCCGTACACAGATACGCAGTATTTT. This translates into CASSIGLAGGPYTDTQYF.

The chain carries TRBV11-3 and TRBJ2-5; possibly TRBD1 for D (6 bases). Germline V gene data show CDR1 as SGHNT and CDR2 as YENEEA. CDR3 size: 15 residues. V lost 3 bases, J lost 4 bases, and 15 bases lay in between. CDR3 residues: CASSFDRRFGETQYF. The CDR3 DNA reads TGTGCCAGCAGCTTCGACAGGAGGTTCGGAGAGACCCAGTACTTC. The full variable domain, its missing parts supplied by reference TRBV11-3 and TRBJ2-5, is EAGVVQSPRYKIIEKKQPVAFWCNPISGHNTLYWYLQNLGQGPELLIRYENEEAVDDSQLPKDRFSAERLKGVDSTLKIQPAELGDSAVYLCASSFDRRFGETQYFGPGTRLLVL.

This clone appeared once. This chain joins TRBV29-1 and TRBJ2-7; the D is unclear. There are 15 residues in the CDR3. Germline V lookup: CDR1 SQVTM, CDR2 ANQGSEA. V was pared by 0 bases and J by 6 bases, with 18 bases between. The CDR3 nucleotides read TGCAGCGTTGAAGAGGGTCGGGCGGCAAAATCCGAGCAGTACTTC. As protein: CSVEEGRAAKSEQYF.

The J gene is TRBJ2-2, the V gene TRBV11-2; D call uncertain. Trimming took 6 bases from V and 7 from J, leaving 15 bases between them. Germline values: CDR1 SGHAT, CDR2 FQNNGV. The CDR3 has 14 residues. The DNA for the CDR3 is TGTGCCAGCAGGTTTTCTATTAACGGCGGGGAGCTGTTTTTT. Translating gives CASRFSINGGELFF.

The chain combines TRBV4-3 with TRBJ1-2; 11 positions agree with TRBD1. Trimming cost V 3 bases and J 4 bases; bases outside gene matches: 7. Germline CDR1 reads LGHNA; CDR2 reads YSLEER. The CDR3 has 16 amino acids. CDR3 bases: TGCGCCAGCAGCCACGGACAGGGGGCCCCCTTCTATGGCTACACCTTC. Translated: CASSHGQGAPFYGYTF.

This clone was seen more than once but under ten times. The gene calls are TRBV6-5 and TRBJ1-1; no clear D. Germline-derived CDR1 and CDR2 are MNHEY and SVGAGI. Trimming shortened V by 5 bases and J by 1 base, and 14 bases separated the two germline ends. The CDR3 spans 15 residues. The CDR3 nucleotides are TGTGCCAGCAGTACTTCACCAGGACCGAACACTGAAGCTTTCTTT. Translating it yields CASSTSPGPNTEAFF.

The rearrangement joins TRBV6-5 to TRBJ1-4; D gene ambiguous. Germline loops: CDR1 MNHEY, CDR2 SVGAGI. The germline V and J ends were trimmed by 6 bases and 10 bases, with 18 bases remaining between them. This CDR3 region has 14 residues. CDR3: CASRTKEVLGKLFF. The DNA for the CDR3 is TGTGCCAGCAGAACGAAGGAGGTCCTAGGAAAACTGTTTTTT.

This CDR3 reads CASSHAQDYEQYF. For the CDR3, the DNA is TGTGCCAGCAGCCATGCTCAGGACTACGAGCAGTACTTC. V usage is TRBV27 and J usage is TRBJ2-7; D ambiguous. V lost 6 bases and J lost 3, with 12 bases in between. The CDR3 loop spans 13 amino acids. Germline CDR1 reads MNHEY; CDR2 reads SMNVEV (reference sequence).

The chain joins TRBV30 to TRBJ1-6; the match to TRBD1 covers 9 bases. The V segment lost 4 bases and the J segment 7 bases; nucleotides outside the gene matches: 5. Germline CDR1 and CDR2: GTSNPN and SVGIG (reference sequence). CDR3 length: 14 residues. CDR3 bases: TGTGCCTGGAACCAGGGACAGGGAAATTCACCCCTCCACTTT. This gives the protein CAWNQGQGNSPLHF.

Written as DNA, the CDR3 is TGCAGCGTGTTGTCCGGACAGGAGAATGGCTACACCTTC. Translating it yields CSVLSGQENGYTF. The chain is built from TRBV29-1 and TRBJ1-2, with 7 bases fitting TRBD1. Trimming at V came to 6 bases and at J to 6 bases, leaving 10 bases not matched to a gene. CDR1 SQVTM and CDR2 ANQGSEA come from the germline V gene. The CDR3 runs to 13 residues. The full variable domain, rest sourced from reference TRBV29-1 and TRBJ1-2, is SAVISQKPSRDICQRGTSLTIQCQVDSQVTMMFWYRQQPGQSLTLIATANQGSEATYESGFVIDKFPISRPNLTFSTLTVSNMSPEDSSIYLCSVLSGQENGYTFGSGTRLTVV.

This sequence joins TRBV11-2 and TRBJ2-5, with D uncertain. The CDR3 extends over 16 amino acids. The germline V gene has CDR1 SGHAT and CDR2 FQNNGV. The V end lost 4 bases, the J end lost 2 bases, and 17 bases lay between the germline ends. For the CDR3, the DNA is TGTGCCAGCAGCTCCCTTCGGGCTGTCTCTCAAGAGACCCAGTACTTC. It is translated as CASSSLRAVSQETQYF.

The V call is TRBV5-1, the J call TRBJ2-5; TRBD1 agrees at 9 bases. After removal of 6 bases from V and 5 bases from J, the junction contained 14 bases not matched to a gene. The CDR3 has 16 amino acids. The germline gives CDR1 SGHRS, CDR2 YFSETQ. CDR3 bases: TGCGCCAGCAACATAGGGACCGGGACAGGGTGGGAGACCCAGTACTTC. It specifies CASNIGTGTGWETQYF.

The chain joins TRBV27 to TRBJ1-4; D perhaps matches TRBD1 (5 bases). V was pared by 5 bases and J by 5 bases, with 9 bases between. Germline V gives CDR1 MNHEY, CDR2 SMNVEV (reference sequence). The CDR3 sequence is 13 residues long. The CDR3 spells CASSTRQNEKLFF. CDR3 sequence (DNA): TGTGCCAGCAGTACCAGACAGAATGAAAAACTGTTTTTT.

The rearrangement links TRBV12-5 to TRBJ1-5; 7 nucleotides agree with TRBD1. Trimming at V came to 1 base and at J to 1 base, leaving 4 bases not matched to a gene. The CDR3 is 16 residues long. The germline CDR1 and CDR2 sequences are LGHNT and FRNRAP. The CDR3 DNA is TGTGCTAGTGGTTTGGAACCCAGGGGGAGCAATCAGCCCCAGCATTTT. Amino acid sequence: CASGLEPRGSNQPQHF.

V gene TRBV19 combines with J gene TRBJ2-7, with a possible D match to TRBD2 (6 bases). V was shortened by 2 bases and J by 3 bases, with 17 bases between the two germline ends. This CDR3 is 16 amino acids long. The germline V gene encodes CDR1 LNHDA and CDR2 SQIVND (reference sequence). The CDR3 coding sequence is TGTGCCAGTAGTATAAGTAGTAGTAGCGGACTCTACGAGCAGTACTTC. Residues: CASSISSSSGLYEQYF.

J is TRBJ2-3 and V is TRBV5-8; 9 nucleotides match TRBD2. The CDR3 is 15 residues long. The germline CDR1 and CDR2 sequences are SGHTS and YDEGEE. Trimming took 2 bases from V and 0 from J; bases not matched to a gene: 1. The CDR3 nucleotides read TGTGCCAGCAGCTTTAGCGGGGGAAGCACAGATACGCAGTATTTT. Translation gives CASSFSGGSTDTQYF.

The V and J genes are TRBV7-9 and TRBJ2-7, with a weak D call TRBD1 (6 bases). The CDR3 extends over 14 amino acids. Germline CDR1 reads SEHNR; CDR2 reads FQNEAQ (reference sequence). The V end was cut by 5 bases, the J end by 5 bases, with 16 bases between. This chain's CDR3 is CASSPTNRVHEQYF. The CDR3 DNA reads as TGTGCCAGCAGCCCGACGAACAGGGTCCACGAGCAGTACTTC.

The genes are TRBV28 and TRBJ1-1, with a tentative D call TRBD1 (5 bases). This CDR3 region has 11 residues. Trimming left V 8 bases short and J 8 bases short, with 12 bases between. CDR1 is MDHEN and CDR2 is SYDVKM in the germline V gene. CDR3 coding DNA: TGTGCCAGCTTGTGGGGGATAGAAGCTTTCTTT. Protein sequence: CASLWGIEAFF.

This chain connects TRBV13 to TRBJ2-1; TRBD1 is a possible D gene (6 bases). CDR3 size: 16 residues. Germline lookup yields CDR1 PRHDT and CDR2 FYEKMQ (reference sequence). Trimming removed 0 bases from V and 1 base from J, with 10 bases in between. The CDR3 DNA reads TGTGCCAGCAGCTTAGGGGGGCAGGGGTCCTACAATGAGCAGTTCTTC. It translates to CASSLGGQGSYNEQFF.